The next 27 T cell receptor beta chains were all read from a single sample in a study of a mutant IDH1 vaccine in newly diagnosed glioma. Profiled with immunoSEQ multiplex PCR; TCRdb holds only in-frame clones, not every one. Among around 60,000 clones listed, around 90% were seen once. The sample's time point: baseline, week 1 (first vaccination visit). Treatment defined: pre-vaccination baseline after standard-of-care therapy. The material was PBMCs, obtained from a glioma patient treated with radiotherapy, temozolomide or both. These receptors came from a man aged 50-60 years with glioma.

The V call is TRBV19, the J call TRBJ1-1; no firm D call. Trimming stripped 8 bases from V and 0 bases from J, with 7 bases between. Germline CDR1 reads LNHDA; CDR2 reads SQIVND (reference sequence). This CDR3 contains 12 residues. The CDR3 loop reads CASGWMNTEAFF. CDR3 nucleotides: TGTGCCAGTGGATGGATGAACACTGAAGCTTTCTTT.

The table lists this clone with a few counts. The chain carries TRBV28 and TRBJ1-4; D remains unclear. The CDR3 totals 10 residues. Germline V CDR1 and CDR2: MDHEN, SYDVKM. V shed 6 bases and J shed 12 bases, with 8 bases lying between them. In DNA, the CDR3 is TGTGCCAGCAGCCATCAAGAACTGTTTTTT. Protein sequence: CASSHQELFF.

This chain joins TRBV5-1 and TRBJ2-7; D is unresolved. The CDR3 extends over 16 amino acids. Germline values: CDR1 SGHRS, CDR2 YFSETQ. V dropped 4 bases and J dropped 6 bases, with 23 bases sitting between them. In DNA, the CDR3 is TGCGCCAGCAGCCCGGGCCGCGGAAAATACGAACGCGAGCAGTACTTC. Amino acids: CASSPGRGKYEREQYF.

The count of this clone is one. The chain employs TRBV5-4 and TRBJ2-3; D is uncertain. The ends were cut back, 0 bases at V and 2 bases at J, with 10 bases in the middle. This CDR3 spans 15 amino acids. Looked up from germline, CDR1 is SGHNT and CDR2 is YYREEE (reference sequence). The CDR3: CASSLVPSDTDTQYF. The CDR3 DNA follows: TGTGCCAGCAGCTTGGTCCCCTCTGACACAGATACGCAGTATTTT. Variable domain in full (rest from reference TRBV5-4 and TRBJ2-3): ETGVTQSPTHLIKTRGQQVTLRCSSQSGHNTVSWYQQALGQGPQFIFQYYREEENGRGNFPPRFSGLQFPNYSSELNVNALELDDSALYLCASSLVPSDTDTQYFGPGTRLTVL.

The chain uses TRBV7-9 and TRBJ2-7; perhaps TRBD2 as D (5 bases). The CDR3 sequence is 14 residues long. CDR1 SEHNR and CDR2 FQNEAQ come from the germline V gene (reference sequence). Trimming removed 3 bases at V and 3 bases at J, with 12 bases between. This chain's CDR3 is CASSFGGGNYEQYF. The CDR3 DNA reads as TGTGCCAGCAGCTTTGGCGGAGGAAACTACGAGCAGTACTTC. Full variable domain (rest looked up from reference TRBV7-9 and TRBJ2-7): DTGVSQNPRHKITKRGQNVTFRCDPISEHNRLYWYRQTLGQGPEFLTYFQNEAQLEKSRLLSDRFSAERPKGSFSTLEIQRTEQGDSAMYLCASSFGGGNYEQYFGPGTRLTVT.

The CDR3 is CASSVMPTPNYGYTF. The CDR3 region has the DNA TGTGCCAGCAGCGTAATGCCCACTCCTAACTATGGCTACACCTTC. The rearrangement joins TRBV9 to TRBJ1-2; no clear D. The germline V and J ends were trimmed by 1 base and 0 bases, with 10 bases remaining between them. The CDR3 is 15 residues long. Germline V lookup: CDR1 SGDLS, CDR2 YYNGEE.

The rearrangement joins TRBV28 to TRBJ1-4; TRBD1 aligns across 7 bases. Germline V gene sequence: CDR1 MDHEN, CDR2 SYDVKM. The CDR3 covers 13 residues. With V trimmed by 7 bases and J by 6 bases, 5 bases remained unmatched. The CDR3 coding sequence is TGTGCCAGCAACTTTGGGACAGATGAAAAACTGTTTTTT. Protein: CASNFGTDEKLFF.

The J gene is TRBJ2-3, the V gene TRBV7-9, with a tentative D call TRBD1 (6 bases). V was trimmed by 4 bases and J by 2 bases, leaving 19 bases between them. This CDR3 has 17 amino acids. Germline V gene sequence: CDR1 SEHNR, CDR2 FQNEAQ (reference sequence). The CDR3 loop is CASSYFSGGRNTDTQYF. The CDR3 coding sequence is TGTGCCAGCAGCTACTTCAGTGGGGGCAGGAACACAGATACGCAGTATTTT. The complete variable domain, with remaining parts taken from reference TRBV7-9 and TRBJ2-3, reads DTGVSQNPRHKITKRGQNVTFRCDPISEHNRLYWYRQTLGQGPEFLTYFQNEAQLEKSRLLSDRFSAERPKGSFSTLEIQRTEQGDSAMYLCASSYFSGGRNTDTQYFGPGTRLTVL.

This sequence joins TRBV6-5 and TRBJ1-1; no reliable D call. The CDR3 is 13 amino acids. Per the germline V gene, CDR1 is MNHEY and CDR2 is SVGAGI. V was trimmed by 4 bases and J by 3 bases, leaving 9 bases between them. In DNA, the CDR3 is TGTGCCAGCAGTTCGCACCTCGACACTGAAGCTTTCTTT. It yields the protein CASSSHLDTEAFF.

J is TRBJ1-5 and V is TRBV9; D is unclear. Trimming left V 0 bases short and J 8 bases short, with 12 bases between. The CDR3 totals 14 residues. Germline V gene sequence: CDR1 SGDLS, CDR2 YYNGEE. Here the CDR3 DNA reads TGTGCCAGCAGCGTAGAGGGCGGAAAGAAGCCCCAGCATTTT. Translation gives CASSVEGGKKPQHF.

CDR3 residues: CSVDRRDRGHYGYTF. CDR3 in DNA: TGCAGCGTTGACCGGCGGGACAGGGGGCACTATGGCTACACCTTC. The V and J genes are TRBV29-1 and TRBJ1-2, with 12 bases fitting TRBD1. V trimming: 3 bases; J trimming: 3 bases; junction bases outside the gene matches: 5. Germline-derived CDR1 and CDR2 are SQVTM and ANQGSEA. The CDR3 has 15 amino acids.

The CDR3 bases are TGCGCCAGCAGCCGAGACAGGCCGGAGAACTCTGGAAACACCATATATTTT. Translation: CASSRDRPENSGNTIYF. The chain joins TRBV4-1 to TRBJ1-3, with D tentatively TRBD1 (6 bases). Germline V gives CDR1 MGHRA, CDR2 YSYEKL. Trimming left V 4 bases short and J 0 bases short, with 16 bases between. There are 17 residues in the CDR3.

The chain couples TRBV18 to TRBJ1-2, with 7 nucleotides matching TRBD1. This CDR3 is 13 amino acids long. CDR1 KGHSH and CDR2 LQKENI come from the germline V gene. With 2 bases clipped from V and 3 bases from J, the junction kept 0 bases outside the gene matches. The CDR3 here is CASSPTGDYGYTF. In DNA form, the CDR3 reads TGTGCCAGCTCACCAACAGGGGACTATGGCTACACCTTC.

The chain links TRBV14 to TRBJ2-3; 7 nucleotides line up with TRBD2. Germline assignment: CDR1 SGHDN and CDR2 FVKESK. The CDR3 spans 16 residues. With 4 bases clipped from V and 4 bases from J, the junction kept 11 bases outside the gene matches. The CDR3 protein is CASSRHGGLSADTQYF. For the CDR3, the DNA is TGTGCCAGCAGCCGACACGGGGGGTTATCGGCAGATACGCAGTATTTT. The variable domain in full, completed from reference TRBV14 and TRBJ2-3, reads EAGVTQFPSHSVIEKGQTVTLRCDPISGHDNLYWYRRVMGKEIKFLLHFVKESKQDESGMPNNRFLAERTGGTYSTLKVQPAELEDSGVYFCASSRHGGLSADTQYFGPGTRLTVL.

The V and J genes are TRBV4-1 and TRBJ2-3; 12 bases are shared with TRBD2. The CDR3 contains 15 residues. Germline V lookup: CDR1 MGHRA, CDR2 YSYEKL. With V trimmed by 1 base and J by 6 bases, 2 bases remained unmatched. CDR3 amino acids: CASSQGLAGADTQYF. For the CDR3, the DNA is TGCGCCAGCAGCCAAGGACTAGCGGGGGCTGATACGCAGTATTTT.

The genes are TRBV25-1 and TRBJ2-1, with TRBD2 matching 8 bases. CDR1 is MGHDK, CDR2 SYGVNS, per germline. CDR3 length: 16 residues. V dropped 6 bases and J dropped 4; count of bases not matched to a gene: 11. The CDR3 nucleotides read TGTGCCAGCAGCAAAGAACGGGGGGGCTTGTACAATGAGCAGTTCTTC. This sequence encodes CASSKERGGLYNEQFF.

The chain combines TRBV19 with TRBJ2-5; D may be TRBD1 (6 bases). Germline CDR1 and CDR2: LNHDA and SQIVND (reference sequence). The germline V and J ends were trimmed by 5 bases and 1 base, with 14 bases remaining between them. CDR3 length equals 15 residues. CDR3 sequence (DNA): TGTGCCAGTAGTCTGGGGGACACAGGCCAAGAGACCCAGTACTTC. It encodes CASSLGDTGQETQYF.

The rearrangement links TRBV6-5 to TRBJ2-6, with D unclear. Per the germline V gene, CDR1 is MNHEY and CDR2 is SVGAGI. The CDR3 is 12 amino acids. V was pared by 10 bases and J by 0 bases, with 4 bases between. This CDR3 reads CATASGANVLTF. The DNA for the CDR3 is TGTGCCACCGCCTCTGGGGCCAACGTCCTGACTTTC.

This chain joins TRBV23-1 and TRBJ1-5; D gene ambiguous. TRBV23-1 is marked as an open reading frame, function uncertain. The CDR3 totals 16 residues. V lost 0 bases, J lost 1 base, and 10 bases lay in between. This CDR3 reads CASSQSKRHSNQPQHF. The DNA for the CDR3 is TGCGCCAGCAGTCAATCTAAGAGGCACAGCAATCAGCCCCAGCATTTT.

The V gene is TRBV29-1, the J gene TRBJ2-1, with D hard to call. Germline V CDR1 and CDR2: SQVTM, ANQGSEA. Trimming cost V 8 bases and J 0 bases, with 14 bases left between them. The CDR3 spans 14 residues. CDR3 DNA sequence: TGCAGCACTAATGTACTGGGCTCCTACAATGAGCAGTTCTTC. It is translated as CSTNVLGSYNEQFF.

The chain recombines TRBV11-2 with TRBJ2-7; 8 positions agree with TRBD1. Germline V gene sequence: CDR1 SGHAT, CDR2 FQNNGV. V lost 4 bases, J lost 4 bases, and 9 bases stayed unmatched. The CDR3 has 15 residues. CDR3 nucleotide sequence: TGTGCCAGCAGCTGGGCTCCCGGACAGGGATACGAGCAGTACTTC. The encoded protein is CASSWAPGQGYEQYF.

The genes are TRBV7-9 and TRBJ1-4; D perhaps matches TRBD1 (5 bases). The germline V and J ends were trimmed by 2 bases and 8 bases, with 27 bases remaining between them. Germline-derived CDR1 and CDR2 are SEHNR and FQNEAQ (reference sequence). This CDR3 is 19 amino acids long. As DNA, the CDR3 is TGTGCCAGCAGCTTAACGGACTTCCAACAGGACGGGGCCGAGGAAAAACTGTTTTTT. Its translation is CASSLTDFQQDGAEEKLFF.

This clone turned up a few times. The rearrangement links TRBV2 to TRBJ2-7; a weak D match, TRBD2 (6 bases). From germline, CDR1 is SNHLY and CDR2 FYNNEI. The CDR3 extends over 16 amino acids. V was pared by 4 bases and J by 0 bases, with 16 bases between. The CDR3 coding sequence is TGTGCCAGCAGTGCTACGGGGCGGGAAGGCTCCTACGAGCAGTACTTC. Amino acid sequence: CASSATGREGSYEQYF.

This sequence joins TRBV28 and TRBJ2-5, with D uncertain. The CDR3 spans 14 residues. V shed 5 bases and J shed 2 bases, with 12 bases lying between them. Looked up from germline, CDR1 is MDHEN and CDR2 is SYDVKM. The CDR3 reads CASSALETQETQYF. In nucleotides, the CDR3 is TGTGCCAGCAGTGCCCTGGAGACGCAAGAGACCCAGTACTTC.

CDR3 DNA sequence: TGCGCCAGCAGTGATTTACTAGCGGGGGGCACCACAGATACGCAGTATTTT. This codes for CASSDLLAGGTTDTQYF. V is TRBV10-2 and J is TRBJ2-3; 12 bases are a match to TRBD2. The ends lost 3 bases at V and 2 bases at J; junction bases unmatched: 6. The CDR3 consists of 17 residues. Per the germline V gene, CDR1 is WSHSY and CDR2 is SAAADI.

This chain joins TRBV5-4 and TRBJ2-1; D not certain. Trimming removed 1 base at V and 7 bases at J, with 18 bases between. Per the germline V gene, CDR1 is SGHNT and CDR2 is YYREEE (reference sequence). This CDR3 has 16 residues. DNA for the CDR3: TGTGCCAGCAGCTTGTTTTTGTCCCCCATGGGGAATGAGCAGTTCTTC. It translates to CASSLFLSPMGNEQFF.

CDR3 sequence reads: CASSPRRRGLGAFF. As DNA, the CDR3 is TGTGCCAGCAGTCCCAGGCGGAGGGGGCTAGGAGCTTTCTTT. This chain joins TRBV7-2 and TRBJ1-1, with TRBD1 matching over 7 bases. V gave up 6 bases and J gave up 10 bases; unmatched junction bases: 14. Germline values: CDR1 SGHTA, CDR2 FQGNSA. The CDR3 consists of 14 residues.